The 21 T cell receptor beta chains listed next were all sequenced from one sample in a study of cytotoxic CD8 clonotypes in ibrutinib-treated CLL. Clones were read by immunoSEQ multiplex PCR, and TCRdb kept only the in-frame ones, dropping some. The sample includes about 140,000 clones, around 84% of them seen just once. Material: PBMCs, obtained after 36 months of ibrutinib treatment. These receptors came from a human donor with chronic lymphocytic leukemia.

The genes are TRBV7-9 and TRBJ1-2; tentative D call: TRBD1 (5 bases). Trimming took off 3 bases at V and 8 bases at J, with 13 bases between the two ends. This CDR3 spans 13 amino acids. Germline lookup yields CDR1 SEHNR and CDR2 FQNEAQ (reference sequence). The CDR3 loop is CASSLQGSEGYTF. The CDR3 DNA follows: TGTGCCAGCAGCTTGCAGGGATCGGAGGGCTACACCTTC.

The chain joins TRBV5-1 to TRBJ1-6; maybe TRBD1 (5 bases). Germline V gene lookup returns CDR1 SGHRS and CDR2 YFSETQ. The CDR3 length is 14 residues. Trimming took 4 bases from V and 10 from J, leaving 15 bases between them. The CDR3 region has the DNA TGCGCCAGCAGCCTCCCTGGCGGGGGGTCACCCCTCCACTTT. Protein sequence: CASSLPGGGSPLHF.

This clone was observed a few times. The chain combines TRBV10-1 with TRBJ2-2; 9 bases fit TRBD1. The CDR3 covers 15 residues. CDR1 and CDR2 (germline): WNHNN, SYGVQD (reference sequence). Trimming at V came to 3 bases and at J to 3 bases, leaving 2 bases not matched to a gene. The CDR3 sequence is CASSEGTGHTGELFF. The CDR3 DNA follows: TGCGCCAGCAGTGAAGGGACAGGGCACACCGGGGAGCTGTTTTTT.

The chain combines TRBV14 with TRBJ1-1; possibly TRBD1 for D (6 bases). CDR3 length: 15 residues. Trimming pared 4 bases from V and 6 bases from J, leaving 18 bases between. The germline V gene has CDR1 SGHDN and CDR2 FVKESK. The CDR3 region has the DNA TGTGCCAGCAGCCTAACGGTCGGAGGGGGGTCTGAAGCTTTCTTT. Protein product: CASSLTVGGGSEAFF. Variable domain in full (rest from reference TRBV14 and TRBJ1-1): EAGVTQFPSHSVIEKGQTVTLRCDPISGHDNLYWYRRVMGKEIKFLLHFVKESKQDESGMPNNRFLAERTGGTYSTLKVQPAELEDSGVYFCASSLTVGGGSEAFFGQGTRLTVV.

The chain joins TRBV2 to TRBJ2-3; no definite D call. V lost 6 bases to trimming and J lost 4 bases, with 20 bases between them. The CDR3 extends over 16 amino acids. Germline CDR1 SNHLY, CDR2 FYNNEI. CDR3 in DNA: TGTGCCAGCAGCTACGTCCCCCCCAATGGCCCAGATACGCAGTATTTT. The encoded protein is CASSYVPPNGPDTQYF.

The CDR3 loop reads CASRPRTGGSDTQYF. The CDR3 DNA is TGTGCCAGCAGGCCTCGGACAGGGGGTTCAGATACGCAGTATTTT. The chain employs TRBV6-5 and TRBJ2-3, with 10 bases that match TRBD1. Trimming cost V 6 bases and J 4 bases; bases outside gene matches: 7. Germline CDR1 MNHEY, CDR2 SVGAGI. The CDR3 is made up of 15 amino acids.

V usage is TRBV20-1 and J usage is TRBJ1-1; D is uncertain. The CDR3 loop spans 11 amino acids. From germline, CDR1 is DFQATT and CDR2 SNEGSKA (reference sequence). Deletions cut 7 bases from V and 1 base from J, with 7 bases between. The CDR3 coding sequence is TGCAGTGTTCTTGGGAACACTGAAGCTTTCTTT. This sequence encodes CSVLGNTEAFF.

The chain carries TRBV27 and TRBJ1-5; D possibly corresponds to TRBD1 (5 bases). Per the germline V gene, CDR1 is MNHEY and CDR2 is SMNVEV (reference sequence). The ends were cut back, 3 bases at V and 7 bases at J, with 13 bases in the middle. This CDR3 contains 14 residues. This CDR3 is CASSFWGEGQPQHF. In DNA, the CDR3 is TGTGCCAGCAGTTTCTGGGGGGAAGGGCAGCCCCAGCATTTT.

This chain joins TRBV2 and TRBJ1-5; D may be TRBD1 (5 bases). Trimming stripped 7 bases from V and 0 bases from J, with 13 bases between. The V gene's germline CDR1 is SNHLY and CDR2 FYNNEI. The length of the CDR3 is 15 residues. The CDR3 coding sequence is TGTGCCAGCAAGGTAGGGACGGCTAGCAATCAGCCCCAGCATTTT. Translated, it gives CASKVGTASNQPQHF.

The chain combines TRBV7-9 with TRBJ2-7; 7 nucleotides line up with TRBD1. The CDR3 spans 14 residues. V lost 7 bases to trimming and J lost 7 bases; unmatched junction nucleotides: 13. In germline, CDR1 is SEHNR, CDR2 FQNEAQ (reference sequence). CDR3 nucleotide sequence: TGTGCCAGCACCTCGGAGACAGGGAGTCGGGAGCAGTACTTC. It translates to CASTSETGSREQYF.

The rearrangement joins TRBV6-5 to TRBJ2-2; unclear D gene. Germline V lookup: CDR1 MNHEY, CDR2 SVGAGI. The CDR3 runs to 13 residues. Between the trimmed V and J ends, which lost 3 bases and 6 bases, there was a span of 8 bases. CDR3 coding DNA: TGTGCCAGCAGTTATGCTGGCTCCGGGGAGCTGTTTTTT. Its translation is CASSYAGSGELFF.

The chain links TRBV28 to TRBJ2-7; unclear D gene. Germline assignment: CDR1 MDHEN and CDR2 SYDVKM. V lost 5 bases and J lost 4, with 9 bases in between. This CDR3 contains 12 residues. CDR3 DNA sequence: TGTGCCAGCAGTGGCGTGCTGTACGAGCAGTACTTC. The encoded protein is CASSGVLYEQYF.

The V gene is TRBV6-1, the J gene TRBJ2-7, with a tentative D call TRBD1 (5 bases). CDR3 size: 12 residues. Germline V lookup: CDR1 MNHNS, CDR2 SASEGT. Trimming left V 6 bases short and J 2 bases short, with 8 bases between. The CDR3 region is CASRTGAYEQYF. For the CDR3, the DNA is TGTGCCAGCAGAACAGGTGCCTACGAGCAGTACTTC.

V is TRBV7-9 and J is TRBJ2-3; D unclear. Germline V gives CDR1 SEHNR, CDR2 FQNEAQ (reference sequence). The CDR3 totals 14 residues. Trimming removed 1 base at V and 6 bases at J, with 11 bases between. The CDR3 bases are TGTGCCAGCAGCTTAGTCGCGAGAGGCGATACGCAGTATTTT. Protein product: CASSLVARGDTQYF.

The chain couples TRBV4-1 to TRBJ1-2; D not certain. The CDR3 loop spans 16 amino acids. Trimming took off 2 bases at V and 7 bases at J, with 20 bases between the two ends. In germline, CDR1 is MGHRA, CDR2 YSYEKL. This chain's CDR3 is CASSQPTAELSGGYTF. CDR3 in DNA: TGCGCCAGCAGCCAACCCACTGCGGAACTTTCGGGTGGCTACACCTTC.

V is TRBV4-2 and J is TRBJ1-1, with TRBD1 matching 7 bases. V dropped 4 bases and J dropped 4; count of bases not matched to a gene: 12. CDR1 is LGHNA and CDR2 is YNFKEQ in the germline V gene. CDR3 size: 16 residues. CDR3 DNA sequence: TGTGCCAGCAGCCTAGACCTTACAGGGGCTCTCACTGAAGCTTTCTTT. It specifies CASSLDLTGALTEAFF.

This clone has just a few counts. The chain couples TRBV5-6 to TRBJ1-2; D unresolved. Looked up from germline, CDR1 is SGHDT and CDR2 is YYEEEE. This CDR3 contains 13 residues. Deletions cut 0 bases from V and 2 bases from J, with 5 bases between. DNA of the CDR3: TGTGCCAGCAGCTTGGGAAACAACTATGGCTACACCTTC. It is translated as CASSLGNNYGYTF.

The J gene is TRBJ1-1, the V gene TRBV6-5; D gene uncertain. The germline V gene has CDR1 MNHEY and CDR2 SVGAGI. The CDR3 loop spans 16 amino acids. Trimming pared 1 base from V and 0 bases from J, leaving 12 bases between. The CDR3 sequence is CASSYWANDLNTEAFF. In DNA form, the CDR3 reads TGTGCCAGCAGTTACTGGGCAAACGATTTGAACACTGAAGCTTTCTTT.

The V gene is TRBV28, the J gene TRBJ1-1, with TRBD1 matching over 7 bases. The V and J ends lost 7 bases and 6 bases, in that order; junction bases with no gene match: 14. CDR3 length: 15 amino acids. Germline lookup yields CDR1 MDHEN and CDR2 SYDVKM. This CDR3 reads CASIRGGDLSAEAFF. The DNA of the CDR3 is TGTGCCAGCATCAGGGGGGGAGACTTGTCCGCTGAAGCTTTCTTT.

The V gene is TRBV7-9, the J gene TRBJ2-4; no firm D call. V was pared by 5 bases and J by 0 bases, with 8 bases between. The CDR3 spans 14 residues. Germline lookup yields CDR1 SEHNR and CDR2 FQNEAQ (reference sequence). CDR3 residues: CASSLTLAKNIQYF. The DNA of the CDR3 is TGTGCCAGCAGCCTTACCCTAGCCAAAAACATTCAGTACTTC.

This chain joins TRBV19 and TRBJ2-5; possibly TRBD2 for D (5 bases). CDR1 is LNHDA, CDR2 SQIVND, per germline (reference sequence). The CDR3 consists of 12 residues. The germline V and J ends were trimmed by 10 bases and 4 bases, with 13 bases remaining between them. CDR3 in DNA: TGTGCCACTTCGGCGGGCAGAGAGACCCAGTACTTC. This encodes CATSAGRETQYF.